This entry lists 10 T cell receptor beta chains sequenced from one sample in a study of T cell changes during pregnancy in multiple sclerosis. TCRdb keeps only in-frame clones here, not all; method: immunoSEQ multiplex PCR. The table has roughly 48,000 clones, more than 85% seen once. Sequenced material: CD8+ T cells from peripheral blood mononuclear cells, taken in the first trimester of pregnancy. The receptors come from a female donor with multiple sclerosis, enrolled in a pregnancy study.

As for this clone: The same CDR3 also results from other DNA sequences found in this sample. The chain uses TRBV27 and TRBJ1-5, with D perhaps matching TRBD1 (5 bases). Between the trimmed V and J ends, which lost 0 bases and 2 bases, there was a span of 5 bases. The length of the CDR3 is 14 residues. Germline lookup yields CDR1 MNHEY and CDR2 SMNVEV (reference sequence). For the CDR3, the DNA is TGTGCCAGCAGTTTATCAGGGGGCAATCAGCCCCAGCATTTT. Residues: CASSLSGGNQPQHF.

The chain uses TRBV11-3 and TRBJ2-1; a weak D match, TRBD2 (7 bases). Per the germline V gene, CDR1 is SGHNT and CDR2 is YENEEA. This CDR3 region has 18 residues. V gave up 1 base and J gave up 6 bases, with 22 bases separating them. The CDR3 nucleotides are TGTGCCAGCAGCTTAGGGGTACCTAGGGGGGGTTTTGGCAATGAGCAGTTCTTC. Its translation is CASSLGVPRGGFGNEQFF.

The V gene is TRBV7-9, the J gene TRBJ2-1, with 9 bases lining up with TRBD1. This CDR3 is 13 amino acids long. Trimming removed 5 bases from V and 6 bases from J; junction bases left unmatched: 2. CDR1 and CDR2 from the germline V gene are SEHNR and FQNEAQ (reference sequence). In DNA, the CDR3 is TGTGCCAGCAGCCCGACAGGGGGCAATGAGCAGTTCTTC. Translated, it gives CASSPTGGNEQFF.

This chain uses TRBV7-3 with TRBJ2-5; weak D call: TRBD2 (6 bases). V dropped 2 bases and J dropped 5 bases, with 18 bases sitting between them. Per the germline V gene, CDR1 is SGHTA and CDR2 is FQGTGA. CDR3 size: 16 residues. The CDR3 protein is CASSLAGRGMMETQYF. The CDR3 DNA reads TGTGCCAGCAGCTTAGCCGGGAGAGGGATGATGGAGACCCAGTACTTC.

The CDR3 DNA sequence: TGTGCCAGCACCCCCCTCATAGCGGGGACAATTGGGCAGTACTTC. Translated: CASTPLIAGTIGQYF. The chain joins TRBV28 to TRBJ2-7, with TRBD2 matching over 8 bases. The length of the CDR3 is 15 residues. Trimming at V came to 7 bases and at J to 9 bases, leaving 17 bases not matched to a gene. The germline V gene has CDR1 MDHEN and CDR2 SYDVKM. The full variable domain, completed using reference TRBV28 and TRBJ2-7, is DVKVTQSSRYLVKRTGEKVFLECVQDMDHENMFWYRQDPGLGLRLIYFSYDVKMKEKGDIPEGYSVSREKKERFSLILESASTNQTSMYLCASTPLIAGTIGQYFGPGTRLTVT.

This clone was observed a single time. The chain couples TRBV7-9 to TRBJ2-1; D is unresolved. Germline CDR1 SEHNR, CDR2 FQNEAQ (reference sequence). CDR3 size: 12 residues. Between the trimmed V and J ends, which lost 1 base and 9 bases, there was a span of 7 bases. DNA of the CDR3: TGTGCCAGCAGCTTAGTTGAGCCTGAGCAGTTCTTC. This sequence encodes CASSLVEPEQFF.

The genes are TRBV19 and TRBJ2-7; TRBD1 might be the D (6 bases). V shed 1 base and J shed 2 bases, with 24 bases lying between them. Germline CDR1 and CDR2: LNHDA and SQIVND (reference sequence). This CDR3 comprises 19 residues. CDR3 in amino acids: CASSIVTGTLLTRAYEQYF. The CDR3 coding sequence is TGTGCCAGTAGTATAGTCACAGGGACCCTCCTAACAAGGGCCTACGAGCAGTACTTC. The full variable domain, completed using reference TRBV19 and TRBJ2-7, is DGGITQSPKYLFRKEGQNVTLSCEQNLNHDAMYWYRQDPGQGLRLIYYSQIVNDFQKGDIAEGYSVSREKKESFPLTVTSAQKNPTAFYLCASSIVTGTLLTRAYEQYFGPGTRLTVT.

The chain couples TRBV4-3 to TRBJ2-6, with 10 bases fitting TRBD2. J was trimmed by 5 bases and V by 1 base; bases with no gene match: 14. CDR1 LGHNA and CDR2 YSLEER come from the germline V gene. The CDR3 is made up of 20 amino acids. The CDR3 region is CASSQGLAGLDLIWANVLTF. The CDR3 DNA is TGCGCCAGCAGCCAAGGACTAGCGGGCCTCGACTTGATTTGGGCCAACGTCCTGACTTTC.

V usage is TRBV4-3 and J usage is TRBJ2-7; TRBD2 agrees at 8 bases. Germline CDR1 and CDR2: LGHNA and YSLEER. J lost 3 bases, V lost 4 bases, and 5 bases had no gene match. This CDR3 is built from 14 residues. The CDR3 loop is CASSPGLGVYEQYF. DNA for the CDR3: TGCGCCAGCAGCCCGGGACTAGGCGTCTACGAGCAGTACTTC.

CDR3 protein: CASSLKGASGSKDTQYF. The CDR3 DNA reads TGCGCCAGCAGCTTGAAGGGCGCTAGCGGGAGTAAGGATACGCAGTATTTT. The rearrangement links TRBV5-1 to TRBJ2-3; TRBD2 agrees at 10 bases. The V gene end was trimmed by 1 base and the J gene end by 6 bases; junction bases not matched to a gene: 11. The CDR3 sequence is 17 residues long. Germline values: CDR1 SGHRS, CDR2 YFSETQ. Together with reference TRBV5-1 and TRBJ2-3, the CDR3 gives the full variable domain: KAGVTQTPRYLIKTRGQQVTLSCSPISGHRSVSWYQQTPGQGLQFLFEYFSETQRNKGNFPGRFSGRQFSNSRSEMNVSTLELGDSALYLCASSLKGASGSKDTQYFGPGTRLTVL.